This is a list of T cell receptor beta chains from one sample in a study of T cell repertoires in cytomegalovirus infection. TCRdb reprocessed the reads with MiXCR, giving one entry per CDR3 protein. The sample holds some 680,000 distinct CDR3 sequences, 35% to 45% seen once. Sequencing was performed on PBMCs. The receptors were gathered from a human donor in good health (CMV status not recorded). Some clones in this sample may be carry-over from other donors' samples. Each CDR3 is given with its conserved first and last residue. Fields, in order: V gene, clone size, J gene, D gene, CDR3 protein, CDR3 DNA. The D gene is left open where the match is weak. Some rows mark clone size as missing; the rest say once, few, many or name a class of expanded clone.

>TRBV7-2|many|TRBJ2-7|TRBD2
CASSPRGVSGSVSEQYF
TGTGCCAGCAGCCCGCGTGGAGTAAGCGGGAGTGTTTCCGAGCAGTACTTC
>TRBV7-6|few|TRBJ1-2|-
CASSLGGGPGEGYTF
TGTGCCAGCAGCTTAGGGGGGGGACCCGGAGAAGGCTACACCTTC
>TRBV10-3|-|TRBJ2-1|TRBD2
CAITPGLAGGEQFF
TGTGCCATCACCCCGGGACTAGCGGGAGGCGAGCAGTTCTTC
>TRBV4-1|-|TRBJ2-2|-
CASRLTYRGSGELFF
TGCGCCAGCAGGCTCACATACCGGGGAAGCGGGGAGCTGTTTTTT
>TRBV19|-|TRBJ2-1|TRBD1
CASSIYQGAYEQFF
TGTGCCAGTAGTATTTATCAGGGGGCCTATGAGCAGTTCTTC
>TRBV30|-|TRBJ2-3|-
CAWSVRGATDTQYF
TGTGCCTGGAGTGTACGCGGGGCCACAGATACGCAGTATTTT
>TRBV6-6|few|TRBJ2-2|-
CASSYWETFSETGELFF
TGTGCCAGCAGTTACTGGGAGACATTTTCCGAGACCGGGGAGCTGTTTTTT
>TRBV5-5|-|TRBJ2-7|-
CASSLAWGSEQYF
TGTGCCAGCAGCCTCGCATGGGGAAGCGAGCAGTACTTC
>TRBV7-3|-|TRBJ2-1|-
CASSLGGGLGNEQFF
TGTGCCAGCAGCTTAGGGGGGGGCCTTGGCAATGAGCAGTTCTTC
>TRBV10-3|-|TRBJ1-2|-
CAISGTYGYTF
TGTGCCATCAGCGGCACCTATGGCTACACCTTC
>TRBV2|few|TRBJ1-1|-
CASSEDRLSTEAFF
TGTGCCAGCAGTGAGGATAGACTAAGCACTGAAGCTTTCTTT
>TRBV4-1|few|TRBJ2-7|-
CASSQQQGYEQYF
TGCGCCAGCAGCCAACAACAGGGTTACGAGCAGTACTTC
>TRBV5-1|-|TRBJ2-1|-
CASSLDQGGYNEQFF
TGCGCCAGCAGCTTGGATCAGGGGGGCTACAATGAGCAGTTCTTC
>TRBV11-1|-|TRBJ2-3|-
CASSPFPIDTQYF
TGTGCCAGCAGCCCTTTCCCGATAGATACGCAGTATTTT
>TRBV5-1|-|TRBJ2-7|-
CASSLFEPGEQYF
TGCGCCAGCAGCTTGTTCGAGCCGGGCGAGCAGTACTTC
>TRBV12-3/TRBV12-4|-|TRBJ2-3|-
CASSLLLNTQYF
TGTGCCAGCAGTTTATTGCTAAATACGCAGTATTTT
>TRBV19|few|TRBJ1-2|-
CASVGAGRHYGYTF
TGTGCCAGTGTTGGGGCAGGGCGCCACTATGGCTACACCTTC
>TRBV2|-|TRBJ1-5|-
CASSGSHLSNQPQHF
TGTGCCAGCAGTGGCTCTCATTTGAGCAATCAGCCCCAGCATTTT
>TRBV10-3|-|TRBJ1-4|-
CAISENSARGNEKLFF
TGTGCCATCAGTGAGAATTCGGCTCGGGGTAATGAAAAACTGTTTTTT
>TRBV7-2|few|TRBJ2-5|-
CASSLAPGPKRETQYF
TGTGCCAGCAGCTTAGCGCCGGGACCGAAGAGGGAGACCCAGTACTTC
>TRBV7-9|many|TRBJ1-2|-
CASSPASPAQINYGYTF
TGTGCCAGCAGCCCCGCCTCTCCGGCACAGATTAACTATGGCTACACCTTC
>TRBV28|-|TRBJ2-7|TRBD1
CASSSSDRIDEQYF
TGTGCCAGCAGTAGCTCGGACAGGATCGACGAGCAGTACTTC
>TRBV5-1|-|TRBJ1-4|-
CASGRDDNEKLFF
TGCGCCAGCGGTCGGGACGACAATGAAAAACTGTTTTTT
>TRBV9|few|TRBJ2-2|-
CASSVIRDGTGELFF
TGTGCCAGCAGCGTAATCCGGGACGGCACCGGGGAGCTGTTTTTT
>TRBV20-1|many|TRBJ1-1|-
CSASDGGAEAFF
TGCAGTGCTAGCGACGGTGGCGCTGAAGCTTTCTTT
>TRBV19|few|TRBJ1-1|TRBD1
CASITGGANPKTEAFF
TGTGCCAGTATCACAGGGGGCGCGAACCCCAAGACTGAAGCTTTCTTT
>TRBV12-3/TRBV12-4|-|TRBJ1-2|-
CASTSRSGGDYGYTF
TGTGCCAGCACCTCCCGCTCGGGAGGGGACTATGGCTACACCTTC
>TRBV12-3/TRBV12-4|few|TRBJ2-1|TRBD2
CASRGGGSGSYNEQFF
TGTGCCAGCAGGGGGGGAGGGTCTGGGTCCTACAATGAGCAGTTCTTC
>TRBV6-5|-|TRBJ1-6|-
CASSYSVPGVVLHF
TGTGCCAGCAGTTACTCAGTTCCAGGAGTAGTCCTCCACTTT
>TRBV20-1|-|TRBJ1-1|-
CSARKSPSMEVHEAFF
TGCAGTGCTAGAAAGTCTCCATCTATGGAGGTCCATGAAGCTTTCTTT
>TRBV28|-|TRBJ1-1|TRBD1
CASSPDRGWGNTEAFF
TGTGCCAGCAGCCCGGACAGGGGATGGGGGAACACTGAAGCTTTCTTT
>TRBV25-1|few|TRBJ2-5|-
CASSGRRLELETQYF
TGTGCCAGCAGTGGTAGACGATTGGAATTGGAGACCCAGTACTTC
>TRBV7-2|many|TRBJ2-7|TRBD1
CASSAGTGDSYEQYF
TGTGCCAGCAGCGCCGGGACAGGGGACTCCTACGAGCAGTACTTC
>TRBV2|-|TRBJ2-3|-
CASWVRDSPRESQYF
TGTGCCAGCTGGGTCCGAGACAGCCCACGGGAGTCGCAGTATTTT
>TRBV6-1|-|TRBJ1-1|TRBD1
CASNDRAGTEAFF
TGTGCCAGCAATGACAGGGCGGGGACTGAAGCTTTCTTT
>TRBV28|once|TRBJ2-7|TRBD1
CASSSGDRADYEQYF
TGTGCCAGCAGTTCCGGGGACAGGGCAGACTACGAGCAGTACTTC
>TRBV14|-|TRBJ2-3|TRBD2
CASSTRDYTDTQYF
TGTGCCAGCAGCACCCGGGACTACACAGATACGCAGTATTTT
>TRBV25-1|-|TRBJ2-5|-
CASSPPTLGETQYF
TGTGCCAGCAGTCCCCCTACTCTGGGAGAGACCCAGTACTTC
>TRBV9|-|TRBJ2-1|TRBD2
CASRGTSGSIPYNEQFF
TGTGCCAGCAGGGGGACTAGCGGGAGTATACCCTACAATGAGCAGTTCTTC
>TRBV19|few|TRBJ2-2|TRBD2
CASKTSGNTGELFF
TGTGCCAGTAAGACTAGCGGCAACACCGGGGAGCTGTTTTTT
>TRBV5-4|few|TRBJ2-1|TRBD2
CASSPETSGLPNEQFF
TGTGCCAGCAGCCCGGAAACTAGCGGACTTCCCAATGAGCAGTTCTTC
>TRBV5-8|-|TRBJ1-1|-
CASSLAGSIAFF
TGTGCCAGCAGCTTGGCAGGGAGTATAGCTTTCTTT
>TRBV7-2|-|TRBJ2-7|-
CASSFRGEDLYYEQYF
TGTGCCAGCAGCTTCAGAGGGGAGGACCTCTACTACGAGCAGTACTTC
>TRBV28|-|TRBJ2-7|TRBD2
CASSFDVLAGEYYEQYF
TGTGCCAGCAGTTTCGATGTGCTAGCGGGAGAGTATTACGAGCAGTACTTC
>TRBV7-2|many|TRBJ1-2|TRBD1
CASSPQGQRGGYTF
TGTGCCAGCAGCCCTCAGGGACAGCGAGGTGGCTACACCTTC
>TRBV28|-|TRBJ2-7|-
CASRNTGDGGYYYEKYF
TGTGCCAGCAGAAACACAGGGGACGGGGGTTACTACTACGAGAAGTACTTC
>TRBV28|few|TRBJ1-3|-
CASRGPSGNTIYF
TGTGCCAGCAGGGGACCGTCTGGAAACACCATATATTTT